The 18 T cell receptor beta chains below were found in one sample sequenced in a study of beta chain features in type 1 diabetes. The whole isolated RNA underwent reverse transcription, so sequencing captured expressed TCRB transcripts. Sequencing was performed with immunoSEQ multiplex PCR; in TCRdb, only in-frame clones are kept and a portion is missing. The sample has about 620,000 clones, around 15% seen once; the top ten hold 0.093%. The sequenced sample was naive CD4+ T cells from blood. Every receptor here comes from a man between 18 and 29 years old in good health.

This chain links TRBV23-1 with TRBJ1-2; D is ambiguous. TRBV23-1 qualifies as an ORF whose function is uncertain. V was shortened by 7 bases and J by 5 bases, with 20 bases between the two germline ends. This CDR3 spans 15 amino acids. The CDR3 DNA reads TGCGCCAGCATTCCAAGGGAGATAACCTCTTATGGCTACACCTTC. It yields the protein CASIPREITSYGYTF.

Worth noting for this clone: An end of the junction does not agree with germline; a read error may underlie this. The chain joins TRBV19 to TRBJ2-7; D is unclear. Looked up from germline, CDR1 is LNHDA and CDR2 is SQIVND (reference sequence). This CDR3 comprises 16 residues. The CDR3 DNA sequence: TGTGCCAGTAGTATAAAGGTCCGGGTAGGCTCCGACGAGCAGTACTTC. Its translation: CASSIKVRVGSDEQYF.

This clone turned up a few times. One junction end does not reproduce the germline sequence, and a read error may be involved. The V call is TRBV12-5, the J call TRBJ2-7, with TRBD1 identical over 8 bases. This CDR3 is 14 amino acids long. Germline CDR1 reads LGHNT; CDR2 reads FRNRAP. CDR3 protein: CASGLLPRTGPLRF. DNA of the CDR3: TGTGCTAGTGGTTTGCTGCCCAGGACAGGGCCATTGAGGTTC.

The rearrangement uses TRBV7-9 and TRBJ1-4; D possibly corresponds to TRBD1 (5 bases). CDR1 is SEHNR and CDR2 is FQNEAQ in the germline V gene (reference sequence). V was clipped by 5 bases and J by 3 bases, with 13 bases between them. The CDR3 has 15 residues. The CDR3 nucleotides are TGTGCCAGCAGCGGAGGGACCGCAGCTAATGAAAAACTGTTTTTT. Translating gives CASSGGTAANEKLFF.

This clone was found a few times. The rearrangement joins TRBV7-2 to TRBJ2-7; 11 nucleotides line up with TRBD2. This CDR3 is 16 amino acids long. Germline V CDR1 and CDR2: SGHTA, FQGNSA. V shed 5 bases and J 2 bases; nucleotides not matched to a gene: 8. The CDR3 DNA reads as TGTGCCAGCAGCCTACCCATGACTAGCGGGGCCTACGAGCAGTACTTC. Its translation: CASSLPMTSGAYEQYF.

The chain carries TRBV20-1 and TRBJ1-2; D gene uncertain. Germline V CDR1 and CDR2: DFQATT, SNEGSKA (reference sequence). This CDR3 comprises 11 residues. V was pared by 5 bases and J by 0 bases, with 4 bases between. CDR3 amino acids: CSAGANYGYTF. The DNA for the CDR3 is TGCAGTGCTGGTGCTAACTATGGCTACACCTTC.

The CDR3 nucleotides read TGTGCCAGCAGCATTACAGGGGGCGATCAGCCCCAGCATTTT. Its protein product is CASSITGGDQPQHF. The chain employs TRBV7-3 and TRBJ1-5, with 9 bases fitting TRBD1. Germline V CDR1 and CDR2: SGHTA, FQGTGA. The V and J ends lost 5 bases and 5 bases, in that order; junction bases with no gene match: 4. This CDR3 is built from 14 residues.

The V and J genes are TRBV18 and TRBJ2-7; no definite D call. With 0 bases removed from V and 5 bases from J, the gap between germline ends came to 5 bases. Germline lookup yields CDR1 KGHSH and CDR2 LQKENI. The CDR3 extends over 12 amino acids. The CDR3, as DNA: TGTGCCAGCTCACCACCTTTAAACGAGCAGTACTTC. Its protein is CASSPPLNEQYF.

This clone appeared a few times. Additional DNA sequences in this sample encode the identical CDR3. The chain has TRBV29-1 and TRBJ2-2; no clear D gene. V was cut by 3 bases and J by 1 base, with 3 bases left in between. CDR3 length equals 12 residues. Germline CDR1 is SQVTM and CDR2 is ANQGSEA. CDR3 sequence: CSVDRNTGELFF. The CDR3 DNA follows: TGCAGCGTTGATAGGAACACCGGGGAGCTGTTTTTT.

This clone turned up a few times. CDR3 loop: CAWRPPVPSGNTIYF. In DNA, the CDR3 is TGTGCCTGGAGGCCTCCAGTTCCCTCTGGAAACACCATATATTTT. This chain connects TRBV30 to TRBJ1-3; D remains ambiguous. Trimming pared 3 bases from V and 0 bases from J, leaving 12 bases between. Germline loops: CDR1 GTSNPN, CDR2 SVGIG (reference sequence). The CDR3 has 15 amino acids.

The sample holds a few counts of this clone. The chain uses TRBV6-1 and TRBJ2-1, with D perhaps matching TRBD1 (5 bases). V lost 8 bases and J 4 bases, leaving 18 bases between the germline ends. The CDR3 spans 15 residues. Germline V gives CDR1 MNHNS, CDR2 SASEGT. The CDR3, as DNA: TGTGCCAGCGGCCCTAGGGGCCTTTCGTACAATGAGCAGTTCTTC. Translating it yields CASGPRGLSYNEQFF.

This chain links TRBV19 with TRBJ2-5, with 9 bases matching TRBD2. From germline, CDR1 is LNHDA and CDR2 SQIVND (reference sequence). This CDR3 comprises 15 residues. Unmatched junction bases numbered 6, after V lost 3 bases and J lost 4 bases. CDR3 in DNA: TGTGCCAGTAGTATCGGGCTAGCGGGGTCAGAGACCCAGTACTTC. As protein: CASSIGLAGSETQYF.

This clone was recorded a few times. The chain carries TRBV2 and TRBJ2-7; no firm D call. The germline CDR1 and CDR2 sequences are SNHLY and FYNNEI. CDR3 length: 15 residues. V lost 3 bases and J lost 6, with 18 bases in between. DNA for the CDR3: TGTGCCAGCAGTGACCTTGGTAGAGAGAACGGCGAGCAGTACTTC. This gives the protein CASSDLGRENGEQYF.

The genes are TRBV5-4 and TRBJ2-3; D ambiguous. Germline lookup yields CDR1 SGHNT and CDR2 YYREEE (reference sequence). This CDR3 region has 15 residues. V gave up 1 base and J gave up 5 bases, with 14 bases separating them. DNA for the CDR3: TGTGCCAGCAGCTTGAGTGGTAACAGTGGAGATACGCAGTATTTT. Translating it yields CASSLSGNSGDTQYF.

Many counts were recorded for this clone. The chain recombines TRBV15 with TRBJ2-6, with 7 bases lining up with TRBD1. The germline V gene has CDR1 LNHNV and CDR2 YYDKDF (reference sequence). This CDR3 is built from 15 residues. Germline trimming cut 0 bases from V and 7 bases from J; bases unmatched to any gene: 3. CDR3 protein: CATSRETGQANVLTF. The DNA of the CDR3 is TGTGCCACCAGCAGAGAGACAGGGCAAGCCAACGTCCTGACTTTC.

This sequence joins TRBV5-1 and TRBJ2-1, with 8 bases that match TRBD2. The CDR3 is 17 amino acids. Germline CDR1 reads SGHRS; CDR2 reads YFSETQ. V lost 0 bases, J lost 6 bases, and 11 bases stayed unmatched. CDR3 sequence reads: CASSLGLSGGPSNEQFF. The CDR3 DNA follows: TGCGCCAGCAGCTTGGGATTGTCGGGAGGGCCTTCCAATGAGCAGTTCTTC.

This chain uses TRBV2 with TRBJ1-1; TRBD1 matches 8 bases. CDR1 and CDR2 (germline): SNHLY, FYNNEI. This CDR3 is 15 amino acids long. With V trimmed by 6 bases and J by 0 bases, 6 bases remained unmatched. CDR3 nucleotides: TGTGCCAGCAGAGGACAGGGAGGGTTGAACACTGAAGCTTTCTTT. Its protein product is CASRGQGGLNTEAFF.

This chain connects TRBV29-1 to TRBJ2-4; D perhaps matches TRBD1 (5 bases). The CDR3 has 13 amino acids. The V end was cut by 8 bases, the J end by 8 bases, with 19 bases between. Germline assignment: CDR1 SQVTM and CDR2 ANQGSEA. CDR3 sequence (DNA): TGCAGCATCAGAGACAGCTGGGGTGACATTCAGTACTTC. Protein: CSIRDSWGDIQYF.